This entry features one T cell receptor beta chain sequence. Its cognate antigen is unknown. TCRdb's table, derived via immunoSEQ multiplex PCR, lists solely in-frame clones and lacks some. The sample lists about 83,000 clones; 86% were seen once. These data belong to a study of T cell responses to AZD1222 COVID-19 vaccine. Regarding the study as a whole: Clonal diversity may have been underestimated in mostly white British donors. Repertoire samples came only from after the peak T cell response. Spike-specific TCRs gained breadth and depth after people received two AZD1222 doses. Targeting of unmutated variant regions was reportedly seen in nearly half of spike-specific TCRs.

Germline lookup yields CDR1 LGHDT and CDR2 YNNKEL (reference sequence). Trimming stripped 5 bases from V and 0 bases from J, with 11 bases between. The CDR3 totals 15 residues. This receptor was identified in an adult in good health. The gene calls are TRBV3-1 (or the pseudogene TRBV3-2) and TRBJ1-3; D call uncertain. The material sequenced was peripheral blood, taken on day 0 of AZD1222 vaccination. The CDR3 DNA reads as TGTGCCAGCAGCGGCCAGACATCCTCTGGAAACACCATATATTTT. This translates into CASSGQTSSGNTIYF.